This TCR beta chain comes out of a study of CD8+CD57+ T cells in acquired aplastic anemia. Study context: DNA per sorted CD4+ or CD8+ sample ranged about 0.2 to 30 ug, averaging approximately 3.3 ug.

Trimming took 5 bases from V and 3 from J, leaving 15 bases between them. The V gene's germline CDR1 is SGHTA and CDR2 FQGNSA. CDR3 length equals 15 residues. For sequencing, patients were chosen who had shown expansion of CD8+CD57+ cells by flow cytometry. Severe acquired aplastic anemia affected all patients. The study profiled TCR beta VDJ and CDR3 using genomic DNA as template. TCRdb fed the reads into MiXCR, producing one record per CDR3 protein. Among around 220,000 distinct CDR3 sequences listed, roughly 50% were seen once. Points on this clonotype: Its antigen is not identified.

Study-wide points: The study identified twenty-nine CD8+ CDR3 sequences shared by patients and controls.

The sequencing sample was made of sorted CD4+, CD8+, or CD8+CD57+ T cells (not recorded which) from PBMCs. This TCR was sampled from a human donor with aplastic anemia. This chain uses TRBV7-2 with TRBJ2-3; TRBD1 is a possible D gene (8 bases). CDR3 DNA sequence: TGTGCCAGCAGCACACAGGGGGGAGGGACAGATACGCAGTATTTT. The encoded protein is CASSTQGGGTDTQYF.